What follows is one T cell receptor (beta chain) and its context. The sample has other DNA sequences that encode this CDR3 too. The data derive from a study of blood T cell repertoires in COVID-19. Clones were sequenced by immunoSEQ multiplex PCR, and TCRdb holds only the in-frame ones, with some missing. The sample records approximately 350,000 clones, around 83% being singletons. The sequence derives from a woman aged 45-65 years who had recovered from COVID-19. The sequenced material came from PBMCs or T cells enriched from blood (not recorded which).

CDR3 bases: TGTGCCAGCAGCCGCGACAGGGGGACTGAAGCTTTCTTT. It yields the protein CASSRDRGTEAFF. This chain links TRBV7-3 with TRBJ1-1; 9 bases fit TRBD1. CDR1 SGHTA and CDR2 FQGTGA come from the germline V gene. The V segment lost 5 bases and the J segment 5 bases; nucleotides outside the gene matches: 3. This CDR3 spans 13 amino acids. Filled out from reference TRBV7-3 and TRBJ1-1, the complete variable domain reads GAGVSQTPSNKVTEKGKYVELRCDPISGHTALYWYRQSLGQGPEFLIYFQGTGAADDSGLPNDRFFAVRPEGSVSTLKIQRTERGDSAVYLCASSRDRGTEAFFGQGTRLTVV.